This T cell receptor (beta chain) derives from a study of blood T cell repertoires in COVID-19. Sequencing used immunoSEQ multiplex PCR; TCRdb keeps in-frame clones, though not all of them. The sample carries about 200,000 clones, more than 75% recorded once. This sequence was found in a man in his forties with active or convalescent COVID-19. The sequenced sample consisted of peripheral blood.

DNA for the CDR3: TGTGCCAGCAGCCCGGGACAGACTAGCACAGATACGCAGTATTTT. This gives the protein CASSPGQTSTDTQYF. This sequence joins TRBV7-3 and TRBJ2-3, with TRBD1 matching 7 bases. J was trimmed by 0 bases and V by 5 bases; bases with no gene match: 5. The CDR3 consists of 15 residues. Germline V gene lookup returns CDR1 SGHTA and CDR2 FQGTGA.